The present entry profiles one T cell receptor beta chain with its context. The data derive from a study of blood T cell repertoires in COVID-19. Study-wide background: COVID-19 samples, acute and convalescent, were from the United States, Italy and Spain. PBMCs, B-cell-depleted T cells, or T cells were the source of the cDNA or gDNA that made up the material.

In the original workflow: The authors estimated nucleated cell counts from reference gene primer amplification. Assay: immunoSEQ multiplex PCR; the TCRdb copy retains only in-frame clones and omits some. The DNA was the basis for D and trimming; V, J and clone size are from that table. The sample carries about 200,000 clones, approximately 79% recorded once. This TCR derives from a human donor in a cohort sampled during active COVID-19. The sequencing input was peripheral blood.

DNA of the CDR3: TGTGCCAGCTCCCAGTCCTACAATGAGCAGTTCTTC. Protein sequence: CASSQSYNEQFF. This chain connects TRBV18 to TRBJ2-1; no definite D call. V was clipped by 6 bases and J by 1 base, with 4 bases between them. The germline V gene encodes CDR1 KGHSH and CDR2 LQKENI. This CDR3 contains 12 residues.